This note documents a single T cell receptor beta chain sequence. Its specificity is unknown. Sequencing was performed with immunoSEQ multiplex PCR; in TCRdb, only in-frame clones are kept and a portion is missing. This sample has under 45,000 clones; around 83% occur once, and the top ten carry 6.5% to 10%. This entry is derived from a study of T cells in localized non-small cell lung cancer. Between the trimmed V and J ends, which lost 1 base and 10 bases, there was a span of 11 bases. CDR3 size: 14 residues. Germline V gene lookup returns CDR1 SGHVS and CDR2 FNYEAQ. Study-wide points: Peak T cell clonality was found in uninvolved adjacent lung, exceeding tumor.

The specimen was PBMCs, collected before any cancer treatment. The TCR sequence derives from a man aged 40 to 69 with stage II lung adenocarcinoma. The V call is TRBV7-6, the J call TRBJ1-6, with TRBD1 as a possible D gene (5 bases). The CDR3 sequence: CASSLEGARSPLHF. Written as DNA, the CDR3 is TGTGCCAGCAGCTTAGAAGGGGCGCGGTCACCCCTCCACTTT.